These 18 T cell receptor beta chains came from one sample sequenced in a study of blood T cell repertoires in COVID-19. This table comes from immunoSEQ multiplex PCR, and its TCRdb copy is limited to in-frame clones, with some not included. The data contain approximately 150,000 clones, about 85% of them singletons. The specimen sequenced was PBMCs or T cells enriched from blood (not recorded which). The receptors shown here come from a middle-aged woman who had recovered from COVID-19.

This clone occurred once. The chain uses TRBV2 and TRBJ1-1, with 7 positions matching TRBD1. This CDR3 contains 12 residues. V was pared by 11 bases and J by 5 bases, with 8 bases of the junction left unmatched. The germline V gene has CDR1 SNHLY and CDR2 FYNNEI. CDR3 amino acids: CAGRQGWTEAFF. The CDR3 DNA reads TGTGCCGGACGACAGGGCTGGACTGAAGCTTTCTTT.

The J gene is TRBJ2-7, the V gene TRBV6-5; 13 nucleotides match TRBD2. The germline V gene has CDR1 MNHEY and CDR2 SVGAGI. The CDR3 consists of 16 residues. The trim removed 2 bases at V and 2 bases at J, leaving 3 bases unmatched. CDR3 residues: CASSYILAGGPYEQYF. The CDR3 nucleotides read TGTGCCAGCAGTTACATACTAGCGGGAGGGCCCTACGAGCAGTACTTC.

The chain has TRBV29-1 and TRBJ2-2; 8 nucleotides align to TRBD1. The CDR3 spans 13 residues. V shed 7 bases and J 1 base; nucleotides not matched to a gene: 2. The germline V gene has CDR1 SQVTM and CDR2 ANQGSEA. The CDR3 spells CSADRGNTGELFF. For the CDR3, the DNA is TGCAGCGCTGACAGGGGGAACACCGGGGAGCTGTTTTTT.

J is TRBJ2-4 and V is TRBV5-1; D possibly corresponds to TRBD2 (6 bases). Germline lookup yields CDR1 SGHRS and CDR2 YFSETQ. The CDR3 totals 15 residues. The V and J ends lost 4 bases and 6 bases respectively, with 17 bases between them. CDR3 nucleotides: TGCGCCAGCAGCCCGGGGAGTGGGCGGGGAAACATTCAGTACTTC. This codes for CASSPGSGRGNIQYF.

V is TRBV7-9 and J is TRBJ1-5, with 7 nucleotides matching TRBD1. The germline V gene has CDR1 SEHNR and CDR2 FQNEAQ (reference sequence). This CDR3 has 13 residues. Trimming at V came to 8 bases and at J to 4 bases, leaving 5 bases not matched to a gene. As DNA, the CDR3 is TGTGCCAGCGGACAGGACCTTAATCAGCCCCAGCATTTT. It encodes CASGQDLNQPQHF.

This chain uses TRBV30 with TRBJ2-2, with TRBD2 identical over 8 bases. J lost 5 bases, V lost 0 bases, and 8 bases had no gene match. The CDR3 is 16 amino acids. In germline, CDR1 is GTSNPN, CDR2 SVGIG (reference sequence). The CDR3 coding sequence is TGTGCCTGGAGTGTAAGCCGCGGCGGGGGGACCGGGGAGCTGTTTTTT. Its translation is CAWSVSRGGGTGELFF.

The chain links TRBV10-3 to TRBJ2-3; 7 bases match TRBD2. The CDR3 totals 14 residues. The V and J ends lost 6 bases and 1 base, in that order; junction bases with no gene match: 4. The germline CDR1 and CDR2 sequences are ENHRY and SYGVKD. The CDR3 here is CAISERGGTDTQYF. The DNA of the CDR3 is TGTGCCATCAGCGAACGGGGGGGCACAGATACGCAGTATTTT.

The chain carries TRBV27 and TRBJ1-1; 9 bases match TRBD1. There are 14 residues in the CDR3. Germline V gene sequence: CDR1 MNHEY, CDR2 SMNVEV (reference sequence). Trimming removed 6 bases from V and 5 bases from J; junction bases left unmatched: 7. The CDR3 loop is CASSWAGTGTEAFF. CDR3 in DNA: TGTGCCAGCAGCTGGGCCGGGACAGGGACTGAAGCTTTCTTT.

CDR3 sequence: CASSPTSGRNYEQYF. The DNA of the CDR3 is TGTGCCAGCAGCCCCACTAGCGGGAGAAACTACGAGCAGTACTTC. The genes are TRBV7-9 and TRBJ2-7; 11 bases match TRBD2. The ends lost 5 bases at V and 3 bases at J; junction bases unmatched: 6. CDR3 length: 15 residues. CDR1 and CDR2 (germline): SEHNR, FQNEAQ (reference sequence).

The chain has TRBV27 and TRBJ2-6, with D possibly being TRBD1 (5 bases). Germline V gives CDR1 MNHEY, CDR2 SMNVEV (reference sequence). The V gene lost 2 bases and the J gene lost 4 bases, with 9 bases spanning the gap. The CDR3 is 15 residues long. The CDR3 reads CASSLKGQGANVLTF. The DNA for the CDR3 is TGTGCCAGCAGTTTAAAGGGGCAAGGGGCCAACGTCCTGACTTTC.

This clone was seen a single time. CDR3 coding DNA: TGTGCCAGCAGCCCCGGGAGGGCAGCAAACTTAGCTAACTATGGCTACACCTTC. The encoded protein is CASSPGRAANLANYGYTF. The chain couples TRBV13 to TRBJ1-2; no definite D call. The CDR3 contains 18 residues. Trimming cost V 5 bases and J 0 bases, with 22 bases left between them. Germline lookup yields CDR1 PRHDT and CDR2 FYEKMQ (reference sequence).

CDR3: CASSGDSRGNSTDTQYF. The CDR3 coding sequence is TGTGCCAGCAGCGGAGATTCCCGGGGAAATAGCACAGATACGCAGTATTTT. The gene calls are TRBV7-6 and TRBJ2-3; the D gene is possibly TRBD2 (5 bases). In germline, CDR1 is SGHVS, CDR2 FNYEAQ. This CDR3 spans 17 amino acids. V lost 5 bases and J lost 0, with 18 bases in between.

The chain joins TRBV27 to TRBJ2-1; no clear D. This CDR3 has 13 residues. Germline V gene sequence: CDR1 MNHEY, CDR2 SMNVEV (reference sequence). Trimming removed 5 bases from V and 5 bases from J, with 10 bases in between. The CDR3, as DNA: TGTGCCAGCAGTCCCGTGAGCGACAATGAGCAGTTCTTC. Translating it yields CASSPVSDNEQFF.

The rearrangement joins TRBV27 to TRBJ1-1; no clear D. V dropped 0 bases and J dropped 7 bases, with 15 bases sitting between them. CDR3 size: 15 residues. CDR1 is MNHEY, CDR2 SMNVEV, per germline (reference sequence). The CDR3 nucleotides read TGTGCCAGCAGTTTATCGTTTACGGGTAGCGTTGAAGCTTTCTTT. It translates to CASSLSFTGSVEAFF.

The chain combines TRBV30 with TRBJ1-2; D call uncertain. The CDR3 is made up of 12 amino acids. Per germline, CDR1 GTSNPN and CDR2 SVGIG (reference sequence). V was trimmed by 0 bases and J by 4 bases, leaving 6 bases between them. CDR3 nucleotide sequence: TGTGCCTGGAGTGTACTCGGCTATGGCTACACCTTC. This translates into CAWSVLGYGYTF. Looking up the rest from reference TRBV30 and TRBJ1-2 gives the full variable domain: SQTIHQWPATLVQPVGSPLSLECTVEGTSNPNLYWYRQAAGRGLQLLFYSVGIGQISSEVPQNLSASRPQDRQFILSSKKLLLSDSGFYLCAWSVLGYGYTFGSGTRLTVV.

This chain joins TRBV18 and TRBJ2-3, with a possible D match to TRBD1 (6 bases). The V end was cut by 4 bases, the J end by 4 bases, with 15 bases between. CDR1 is KGHSH and CDR2 is LQKENI in the germline V gene. The CDR3 consists of 15 residues. This chain's CDR3 is CASSLGTSRSDTQYF. CDR3 bases: TGTGCCAGCTCACTTGGGACAAGTCGGTCAGATACGCAGTATTTT.

V gene TRBV28 combines with J gene TRBJ1-1; D gene unclear. This CDR3 has 13 amino acids. CDR1 is MDHEN, CDR2 SYDVKM, per germline. Deletions cut 6 bases from V and 1 base from J, with 9 bases between. Here the CDR3 reads CASSWTSNTEAFF. CDR3 in DNA: TGTGCCAGCAGCTGGACTTCGAACACTGAAGCTTTCTTT.

This clone has only a few counts. The chain is built from TRBV4-2 and TRBJ2-2, with TRBD2 matching 12 bases. J gave up 4 bases and V 4 bases, and 10 bases lay outside the gene matches. CDR1 and CDR2 (germline): LGHNA, YNFKEQ. The CDR3 extends over 18 amino acids. The CDR3 DNA sequence: TGTGCCAGCAGCCGCAATTACAGGACTAGCGGGACCACCGGGGAGCTGTTTTTT. Residues: CASSRNYRTSGTTGELFF.